These T cell receptor beta chains were read from a single sample in a study of shared clonotypes between healthy human individuals. TCRdb's copy holds only in-frame clones and misses some; the assay was immunoSEQ multiplex PCR. The table lists around 2.1 million clones, about 94% of them singletons. The sequencing input was naive CD4+ T cells sorted from blood. The origin of the receptors is a young man in good health. Each CDR3 is given with its conserved first and last residue. Fields, in order: clone size, J gene, D gene, V gene, CDR3 DNA, CDR3 protein. A D gene is named only where the DNA matches it firmly. A row's size may be missing; if present it is once, few, many or a size class.

>once|TRBJ2-5|.|TRBV10-3
TGTGCCATCAGCTCCCGGGCAAATTCGGAGACCCAGTACTTC
CAISSRANSETQYF
>.|TRBJ2-7|TRBD2|TRBV11-1
TGTGCCAGCAGCCGGACTAGCGATAGCTCCTACGAGCAGTACTTC
CASSRTSDSSYEQYF
>.|TRBJ1-6|.|TRBV19
TGTGCCAGTAGTATGTATCGGTCACCCCTCCACTTT
CASSMYRSPLHF
>.|TRBJ1-6|.|TRBV15
TGTGCCACCAGCAGCTCGGGACCCTGGGAATCACCCCTCCACTTT
CATSSSGPWESPLHF
>once|TRBJ1-2|.|TRBV4-1
TGCGCCAGCAGCCAAGACAGGGGCTTACGTTATGGCTACACCTTC
CASSQDRGLRYGYTF
>.|TRBJ2-1|.|TRBV11-1
TGTGCCAGCAGCTTAGGTCATGTGGAGTACAATGAGCAGTTCTTC
CASSLGHVEYNEQFF
>.|TRBJ2-2|.|TRBV29-1
TGCAGCGTTAGCCGGGGGACCGGGGAGCTGTTTTTT
CSVSRGTGELFF
>.|TRBJ1-1|.|TRBV30
TGTGCCTGGACTGCGGGCCTGGGAACTGAAGCTTTCTTT
CAWTAGLGTEAFF
>.|TRBJ2-3|.|TRBV29-1
TGCAGCGTCCAGGAGAACACAGATACGCAGTATTTT
CSVQENTDTQYF
>.|TRBJ1-2|.|TRBV5-8
TGTGCCAGCAGCAAAGACAATAACTATGGCTACACCTTC
CASSKDNNYGYTF
>.|TRBJ2-7|.|TRBV29-1
TGCAGCGTTGTTCAAAATAGCTACGAGCAGTACTTC
CSVVQNSYEQYF
>.|TRBJ2-7|.|TRBV12-5
TGTGCTAGTGGTTTGTTGGGCAGATATCGATCCCACTACGAGCAGTACTTC
CASGLLGRYRSHYEQYF
>.|TRBJ1-2|.|TRBV18
TGTGCCAGCTCTCCAGCGGCAGTTAACTATGGCTACACCTTC
CASSPAAVNYGYTF
>.|TRBJ1-2|.|TRBV30
TGTGCCTGGACAAGGTCGCGAGGCTACACCTTC
CAWTRSRGYTF
>.|TRBJ2-3|.|TRBV10-1
TGCGCCAGCAGTGAGTCTCAAGATACGCAGTATTTT
CASSESQDTQYF
>.|TRBJ2-3|TRBD2|TRBV11-2
TGTGCCAGCAGCTTGGGAGCGGGAGGGGACACAGATACGCAGTATTTT
CASSLGAGGDTDTQYF
>.|TRBJ2-1|.|TRBV9
TGTGCCAGCAGCCCACAGCCGGGACTGTACAATGAGCAGTTCTTC
CASSPQPGLYNEQFF
>.|TRBJ1-4|.|TRBV5-1
TGCGCCAGCAGCTTGGAGGCGACTTATAATGAAAAACTGTTTTTT
CASSLEATYNEKLFF
>.|TRBJ2-1|.|TRBV9
TGTGCCAGCAGCGTAGCAGAAAACAATGAGCAGTTCTTC
CASSVAENNEQFF
>.|TRBJ1-1|.|TRBV5-1
TGCGCCAGCAGCCCCTTTACTGGCACTGAAGCTTTCTTT
CASSPFTGTEAFF
>.|TRBJ1-5|.|TRBV6-1
TGTGCCAGCAGTGAACAGGGTGGCCAGCCCCAGCATTTT
CASSEQGGQPQHF
>.|TRBJ1-4|.|TRBV5-5
TGTGCCAGCAGCTTAGCCCACAATGAAAAACTGTTTTTT
CASSLAHNEKLFF